This TCR beta chain was sequenced during a study of shared clonotypes between healthy human individuals. For the study at large: Those who served as donors were two women and three men between the ages of 18 and 49. Findings and caveats of the study: Only a few donors were included, so the genetic and exposure-history diversity represented was limited.

Assay execution took place at the deep level. Each sorted subset replicate got 200 ng genomic DNA, roughly 33,000 genomes. Assay used: immunoSEQ multiplex PCR; TCRdb lists only in-frame clones, some missing. The data show 980,000 or so clones, approximately 80% seen once. The CDR3 is made up of 12 amino acids. Germline CDR1 and CDR2: SQVTM and ANQGSEA. V was clipped by 0 bases and J by 7 bases, with 9 bases between them. Notes on this clone: Antigen unknown.

The origin of this receptor is a man younger than 35 in good health. The rearrangement joins TRBV29-1 to TRBJ1-2, with D maybe TRBD1 (5 bases). Sequences were obtained from memory CD4+ T cells sorted from blood. Subset denoted: CD45RA-negative fraction. CDR3 amino acids: CSVEEGVGGYTF. CDR3 DNA: TGCAGCGTTGAAGAGGGGGTTGGTGGCTACACCTTC.